These 27 T cell receptor beta chains came from one sample sequenced in a study of T-cell reconstitution after alpha-beta-depleted transplantation in children. The library targeted TCRbeta and was prepared with unique molecular identifiers. TCRdb redid the calling of the PCR reads with MiXCR, one entry per CDR3 protein. The top ten hold about 4.8% of the sample, which has a few hundred thousand distinct CDR3 sequences, around 8.9% seen once. The sample was PBMCs from the stem cell graft donor, taken from the stem cell graft. These receptors came from a human donor who donated a stem cell graft to a child with SCID.

This clonotype was observed at least ten times. V and J are TRBV12-3 or TRBV12-4 and TRBJ1-1, with D possibly TRBD1 on 6 matching bases. CDR3 length equals 14 residues. Between the trimmed V and J ends, which lost 3 bases and 9 bases, there was a span of 17 bases. The CDR3 reads CASSFRGAASKAFF. The CDR3 region has the DNA TGTGCCAGCAGTTTTCGGGGGGCCGCTTCCAAAGCTTTCTTT.

This clonotype has at least ten counts. The rearrangement links TRBV6-6 to TRBJ1-2; 9 bases fit TRBD1. CDR3 length: 11 amino acids. The germline V gene encodes CDR1 MNHNY and CDR2 SVGAGI (reference sequence). J gave up 5 bases and V 10 bases, and 2 bases lay outside the gene matches. The chain's CDR3 is CATGQGYGYTF. In DNA, the CDR3 is TGTGCCACCGGACAGGGGTATGGCTACACCTTC.

This clonotype was picked up many times. The chain recombines TRBV5-1 with TRBJ1-2; D ambiguous. This CDR3 is built from 12 residues. CDR1 SGHRS and CDR2 YFSETQ come from the germline V gene. Trimming removed 0 bases from V and 8 bases from J, with 8 bases in between. The chain's CDR3 is CASSLEPGGYTF. CDR3 bases: TGCGCCAGCAGCTTGGAGCCGGGAGGCTACACCTTC.

This clonotype occurred many times. This chain connects TRBV20-1 to TRBJ1-1; no clear D gene. Looked up from germline, CDR1 is DFQATT and CDR2 is SNEGSKA (reference sequence). CDR3 size: 14 residues. Between the trimmed V and J ends, which lost 3 bases and 4 bases, there was a span of 15 bases. CDR3 amino acids: CSASQRGLSTEAFF. The CDR3 coding sequence is TGCAGTGCTAGTCAGAGAGGACTAAGCACTGAAGCTTTCTTT.

There are many counts of this clonotype. J is TRBJ2-1 and V is TRBV20-1; 10 bases align to TRBD2. Germline lookup yields CDR1 DFQATT and CDR2 SNEGSKA (reference sequence). V trimming: 3 bases; J trimming: 5 bases; junction bases outside the gene matches: 7. The CDR3 has 15 residues. DNA for the CDR3: TGCAGTGCTAGTGTAAGCGGGGGGGCAGACAATGAGCAGTTCTTC. Its protein product is CSASVSGGADNEQFF.

The chain couples TRBV2 to TRBJ1-2, with TRBD1 matching over 9 bases. Germline-derived CDR1 and CDR2 are SNHLY and FYNNEI. J gave up 10 bases and V 3 bases, and 12 bases lay outside the gene matches. This CDR3 has 15 amino acids. The CDR3 nucleotides read TGTGCCAGCAGTGACGGGACAGGGCCTCATTCGGACTACACCTTC. Its protein is CASSDGTGPHSDYTF.

This clonotype was found many times. The genes are TRBV27 and TRBJ1-5; possibly TRBD1 for D (5 bases). Trimming left V 6 bases short and J 4 bases short, with 16 bases between. This CDR3 has 15 residues. Germline V lookup: CDR1 MNHEY, CDR2 SMNVEV (reference sequence). DNA of the CDR3: TGTGCCAGCAGCCTTCGTTGGACACCTAATCAGCCCCAGCATTTT. It encodes CASSLRWTPNQPQHF.

The chain couples TRBV7-9 to TRBJ2-5; 10 bases map to TRBD1. The CDR3 has 15 residues. V shed 4 bases and J 5 bases; nucleotides not matched to a gene: 7. Germline CDR1 reads SEHNR; CDR2 reads FQNEAQ (reference sequence). CDR3 nucleotides: TGTGCCAGCAGCTCACGACAGGGGGCCGGGGAGACCCAGTACTTC. Amino acids: CASSSRQGAGETQYF.

This clonotype occurred many times. The genes are TRBV27 and TRBJ2-7; D possibly corresponds to TRBD1 (6 bases). This CDR3 is 15 amino acids long. Trimming cost V 2 bases and J 3 bases, with 14 bases left between them. Germline CDR1 is MNHEY and CDR2 is SMNVEV (reference sequence). The CDR3 protein is CASSLKGVSYYEQYF. As DNA, the CDR3 is TGTGCCAGCAGTTTAAAGGGGGTATCCTACTACGAGCAGTACTTC.

This clonotype was seen repeatedly, ten times or more. The chain has TRBV5-1 and TRBJ2-3, with D uncertain. The V end lost 0 bases, the J end lost 0 bases, and 17 bases lay between the germline ends. The CDR3 loop spans 18 amino acids. The germline V gene has CDR1 SGHRS and CDR2 YFSETQ. CDR3 amino acids: CASSLGDVGALSTDTQYF. The CDR3 DNA reads TGCGCCAGCAGCTTGGGGGATGTGGGTGCCTTAAGCACAGATACGCAGTATTTT.

There are many counts of this clonotype. The chain carries TRBV7-2 and TRBJ1-2; D unclear. The CDR3 runs 13 residues. Germline values: CDR1 SGHTA, CDR2 FQGNSA. The germline V and J ends were trimmed by 4 bases and 5 bases, with 11 bases remaining between them. The CDR3: CASSSSIQYGYTF. The CDR3 nucleotides read TGTGCCAGCAGCTCCTCGATCCAGTATGGCTACACCTTC.

There are many counts of this clonotype. The chain has TRBV10-3 and TRBJ2-3; TRBD2 aligns across 12 bases. The CDR3 extends over 16 amino acids. V lost 3 bases and J lost 4; bases outside the gene matches: 5. CDR1 and CDR2 from the germline V gene are ENHRY and SYGVKD. For the CDR3, the DNA is TGTGCCATCAGTGATCGATCTAGCGGGGGGGCAGATACGCAGTATTTT. Encoded protein: CAISDRSSGGADTQYF.

This clonotype was detected ten times or more. V gene TRBV5-1 combines with J gene TRBJ1-1; weak D call: TRBD1 (6 bases). From germline, CDR1 is SGHRS and CDR2 YFSETQ. This CDR3 is built from 14 residues. V was pared by 4 bases and J by 1 base, with 11 bases between. CDR3 coding DNA: TGCGCCAGCAGCACCGGGACAAAGAACACTGAAGCTTTCTTT. It is translated as CASSTGTKNTEAFF.

The chain couples TRBV6-2 or TRBV6-3 to TRBJ1-1; 9 bases are a match to TRBD1. Trimming cost V 7 bases and J 1 base; bases outside gene matches: 4. The CDR3 totals 14 residues. Germline loops: CDR1 MNHEY, CDR2 SVGEGT. The CDR3 nucleotides read TGTGCCAGCAACCACAGGGGGCCGAACACTGAAGCTTTCTTT. It yields the protein CASNHRGPNTEAFF.

In this sample, this clonotype turned up many times. The V and J genes are TRBV7-2 and TRBJ1-2; 7 bases match TRBD1. V lost 6 bases, J lost 5 bases, and 15 bases stayed unmatched. Germline-derived CDR1 and CDR2 are SGHTA and FQGNSA. The CDR3 runs to 16 residues. CDR3 in DNA: TGTGCCAGCAGAGCAGTACCGGGACAGAGAGAGTATGGCTACACCTTC. It specifies CASRAVPGQREYGYTF.

This clonotype was recorded at least ten times. The chain employs TRBV12-3 or TRBV12-4 and TRBJ1-5; maybe TRBD1 (5 bases). The CDR3 runs 14 residues. The V end lost 4 bases, the J end lost 7 bases, and 14 bases lay between the germline ends. This CDR3 reads CASSSWGTGQPQHF. In nucleotides, the CDR3 is TGTGCCAGCAGTTCGTGGGGCACCGGGCAGCCCCAGCATTTT.

In this sample, this clonotype turned up a few times. This chain links TRBV20-1 with TRBJ2-5, with 7 bases fitting TRBD1. V dropped 3 bases and J dropped 4; count of bases not matched to a gene: 11. In germline, CDR1 is DFQATT, CDR2 SNEGSKA (reference sequence). The CDR3 spans 15 residues. This CDR3 reads CSARLGGQALETQYF. CDR3 coding DNA: TGCAGTGCTAGGCTCGGCGGACAGGCGTTAGAGACCCAGTACTTC.

In this sample, this clonotype turned up many times. The V and J genes are TRBV5-6 and TRBJ2-7; a possible D gene is TRBD2 (6 bases). CDR1 and CDR2 from the germline V gene are SGHDT and YYEEEE. The CDR3 contains 15 residues. V dropped 1 base and J dropped 4 bases, with 15 bases sitting between them. This chain's CDR3 is CASSLLGGRWYEQYF. The CDR3 nucleotides read TGTGCCAGCAGCTTGCTCGGGGGACGGTGGTACGAGCAGTACTTC.

The chain uses TRBV20-1 and TRBJ1-1; no definite D call. V shed 4 bases and J shed 5 bases, with 17 bases lying between them. The germline V gene encodes CDR1 DFQATT and CDR2 SNEGSKA (reference sequence). CDR3 size: 14 residues. The CDR3 loop is CSAIPSIVGTEAFF. In DNA, the CDR3 is TGCAGTGCTATACCGTCGATTGTCGGTACTGAAGCTTTCTTT.

The table lists this clonotype with many counts. V is TRBV2 and J is TRBJ1-1; 12 positions agree with TRBD1. This CDR3 spans 15 amino acids. Germline CDR1 and CDR2: SNHLY and FYNNEI. V trimming: 6 bases; J trimming: 5 bases; junction bases outside the gene matches: 7. In DNA form, the CDR3 reads TGTGCCAGCAGCCGGGACAGGGGGCTTGGAACTGAAGCTTTCTTT. It encodes CASSRDRGLGTEAFF.

A note on this clonotype: This may stem from a read error, because a much larger clone lies one nucleotide away. The chain carries TRBV3-1 and TRBJ1-2; no clear D. Trimming took off 0 bases at V and 10 bases at J, with 18 bases between the two ends. Germline CDR1 is LGHDT and CDR2 is YNNKEL (reference sequence). The CDR3 loop spans 15 amino acids. The CDR3 reads CASSQDTLRERAYTF. Here the CDR3 DNA reads TGTGCCAGCAGCCAAGATACCCTACGGGAACGAGCCTACACCTTC.

This clonotype was detected many times. The chain is built from TRBV20-1 and TRBJ1-5; 9 nucleotides match TRBD1. The V and J ends lost 3 bases and 4 bases, in that order; junction bases with no gene match: 7. Germline-derived CDR1 and CDR2 are DFQATT and SNEGSKA (reference sequence). This CDR3 comprises 15 residues. For the CDR3, the DNA is TGCAGTGCTAGGGACAGGGGCAGGGGAAATCAGCCCCAGCATTTT. It codes for CSARDRGRGNQPQHF.

This clonotype was recorded many times. This chain joins TRBV5-1 and TRBJ1-4; D not certain. V lost 5 bases to trimming and J lost 8 bases, with 19 bases between them. The CDR3 runs 15 residues. Germline V lookup: CDR1 SGHRS, CDR2 YFSETQ. CDR3 coding DNA: TGCGCCAGCAGTCCCTTCCACACCGCTGAAGAAAAACTGTTTTTT. Translated, it gives CASSPFHTAEEKLFF. Full variable domain (rest looked up from reference TRBV5-1 and TRBJ1-4): KAGVTQTPRYLIKTRGQQVTLSCSPISGHRSVSWYQQTPGQGLQFLFEYFSETQRNKGNFPGRFSGRQFSNSRSEMNVSTLELGDSALYLCASSPFHTAEEKLFFGSGTQLSVL.

This clonotype was observed at least ten times. The rearrangement joins TRBV5-1 to TRBJ2-5, with D unclear. The CDR3 runs to 16 residues. The V gene's germline CDR1 is SGHRS and CDR2 YFSETQ. Trimming pared 6 bases from V and 1 base from J, leaving 19 bases between. The CDR3 protein is CASNRGSGNLQETQYF. As DNA, the CDR3 is TGCGCCAGCAACCGAGGTTCAGGAAATCTCCAAGAGACCCAGTACTTC.

This clonotype was observed many times. The V and J genes are TRBV9 and TRBJ1-1, with a possible D match to TRBD1 (5 bases). The V end lost 3 bases, the J end lost 3 bases, and 12 bases lay between the germline ends. Germline V gene sequence: CDR1 SGDLS, CDR2 YYNGEE. The CDR3 is made up of 14 amino acids. In DNA, the CDR3 is TGTGCCAGCAGCGCGACAGCCCAGGACACTGAAGCTTTCTTT. The encoded protein is CASSATAQDTEAFF.

This clonotype was found many times. The chain joins TRBV3-1 to TRBJ2-1; D is perhaps TRBD1 (5 bases). In germline, CDR1 is LGHDT, CDR2 YNNKEL (reference sequence). The CDR3 consists of 15 residues. V lost 1 base and J 4 bases, leaving 11 bases between the germline ends. CDR3 nucleotide sequence: TGTGCCAGCAGCCAAGTTAAGGGGATTTACAATGAGCAGTTCTTC. It yields the protein CASSQVKGIYNEQFF.

This clonotype was counted between two and nine times. At one of its ends the junction is not consistent with the germline gene, which may arise from a read error. The gene calls are TRBV20-1 and TRBJ2-2; 14 nucleotides match TRBD2. Germline V gives CDR1 DFQATT, CDR2 SNEGSKA (reference sequence). There are 17 residues in the CDR3. The CDR3 nucleotides are TGCTGTGCGCCGGGGACTAGCGGGGGCTGGAACACCGGGGAGCTGTTTTTT. This sequence encodes CCAPGTSGGWNTGELFF.